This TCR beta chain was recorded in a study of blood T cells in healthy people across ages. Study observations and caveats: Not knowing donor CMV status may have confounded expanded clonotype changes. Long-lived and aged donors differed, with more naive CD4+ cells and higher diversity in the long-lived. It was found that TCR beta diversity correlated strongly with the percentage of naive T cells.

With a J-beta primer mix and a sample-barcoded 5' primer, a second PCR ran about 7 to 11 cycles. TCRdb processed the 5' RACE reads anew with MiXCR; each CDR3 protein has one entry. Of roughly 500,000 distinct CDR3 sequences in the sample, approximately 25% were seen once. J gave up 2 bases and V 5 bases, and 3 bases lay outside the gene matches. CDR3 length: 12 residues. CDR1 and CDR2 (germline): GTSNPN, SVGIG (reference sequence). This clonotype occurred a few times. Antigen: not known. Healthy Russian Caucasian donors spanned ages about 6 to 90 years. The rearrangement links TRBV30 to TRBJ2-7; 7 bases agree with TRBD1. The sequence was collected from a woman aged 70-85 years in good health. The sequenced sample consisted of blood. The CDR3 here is CAWGQETYEQYF. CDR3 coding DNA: TGTGCCTGGGGACAGGAGACCTACGAGCAGTACTTC.